This entry concerns a single T cell receptor (beta chain). Its target is not known. Germline V gene data show CDR1 as SGDLS and CDR2 as YYNGEE. The junction had 3 bases not matched to a gene; V was cut back by 0 bases and J by 0 bases. The CDR3 is 16 amino acids. The data were obtained in a study of OX40 agonist ivuxolimab in advanced cancers. Overall study: Ivuxolimab, an antibody that agonizes OX40 (CD134), was administered to the patients. A male proportion of approximately 83% was recorded, with mean age about 60 years and range roughly 23 to 85.

Overall study results and limits: Relative to CD4+, CD8+ T cells held more expanded clones on average. Partial responders receiving 0.1-3.0 mg/kg showed among the lowest clonal expansion.

Here immunoSEQ multiplex PCR was the method, and the copy in TCRdb shows in-frame clones only, minus some. The sample records fewer than 45,000 clones, 60% to 80% being singletons. Here the sequenced sample was CD4+ or CD8+ T cells sorted from blood, taken in a trial of the OX40 agonist ivuxolimab. The receptor was derived from an adult with an advanced solid tumor such as melanoma, head and neck, liver or kidney cancer. This chain links TRBV9 with TRBJ2-5, with 9 bases that match TRBD2. The CDR3 coding sequence is TGTGCCAGCAGCGTAGGTCTAGCGGGGTACCAAGAGACCCAGTACTTC. Its translation: CASSVGLAGYQETQYF.